This TCR beta chain originates from a study of T cells in Graves' hyperthyroidism and ophthalmopathy. At the level of the study: Staff took peripheral blood when the initial diagnosis was made, before any treatment began.

This clonotype was counted once. Regions amplified from RNA transcripts were the TCR beta CDR3 regions. TCR CDR3 regions were first amplified by RT-PCR with HTBI primers. MiXCR was run by TCRdb on the multiplex PCR reads, yielding one entry per CDR3 protein. The sample has about 520,000 distinct CDR3 sequences; around a quarter are singletons. Trimming at V came to 4 bases and at J to 6 bases, leaving 15 bases not matched to a gene. This CDR3 has 17 residues. The germline gives CDR1 DFQATT, CDR2 SNEGSKA (reference sequence). The V gene is TRBV20-1, the J gene TRBJ2-2; 9 bases are shared with TRBD2. This TCR was recovered from a woman aged 25 to 39 with Graves' ophthalmopathy. The specimen was blood. CDR3 DNA sequence: TGCAGTGCTATGCCCCCTAGTGGCGGGGGGGCCGCCGGGGAGCTGTTTTTT. The encoded protein is CSAMPPSGGGAAGELFF.